The 31 T cell receptor beta chains in this list originate from one sample, sequenced in a study of beta chain features in type 1 diabetes listed by TCRdb under 2018. Library preparation employed the immunoSEQ multiplex PCR assay. All of the isolated RNA was reverse transcribed with the High Capacity cDNA Reverse Transcription Kit, so expressed TCRB transcripts were sequenced. The source is immuneACCESS, and TCRdb retained only in-frame sequences with V and J called. Part of the clones is not carried over; for the studies checked, unresolved V genes explain less than half of this, and the remainder is unexplained. Here the sample has about 360,000 clones; 10% to 15% occur a single time. The top ten hold under 0.02% of the sample. The sequenced sample was naive CD4+ T cells from blood. Sample cell subset or site, as interpreted from the label and publication: true naive CD4+ T cells. The receptors were sampled from a man aged 18 to 35 in good health.

The chain couples TRBV30 to TRBJ2-1; 14 positions agree with TRBD2. Germline CDR1 is GTSNPN and CDR2 is SVGIG (reference sequence). With V trimmed by 4 bases and J by 6 bases, 14 bases remained unmatched. The CDR3 has 18 residues. The chain's CDR3 is CAWTIRRLAGGPINEQFF. The CDR3 DNA sequence: TGTGCCTGGACCATCAGGCGACTAGCGGGGGGGCCGATCAATGAGCAGTTCTTC.

This clone was observed a few times. The gene calls are TRBV27 and TRBJ2-3; TRBD2 matches 8 bases. With V trimmed by 3 bases and J by 5 bases, 4 bases remained unmatched. This CDR3 comprises 14 residues. Germline V gene sequence: CDR1 MNHEY, CDR2 SMNVEV (reference sequence). The CDR3 sequence is CASSFGGGLDTQYF. In nucleotides, the CDR3 is TGTGCCAGCAGTTTCGGGGGGGGCTTAGATACGCAGTATTTT.

This clone came up a few times. The rearrangement uses TRBV9 and TRBJ2-2; the D is unclear. The CDR3 covers 14 residues. The germline gives CDR1 SGDLS, CDR2 YYNGEE. Between the trimmed V and J ends, which lost 1 base and 2 bases, there was a span of 6 bases. CDR3 nucleotides: TGTGCCAGCAGCGTATTAACTAACACCGGGGAGCTGTTTTTT. This codes for CASSVLTNTGELFF.

V usage is TRBV11-3 and J usage is TRBJ2-6; 7 positions agree with TRBD1. This CDR3 is built from 18 residues. The V gene end was trimmed by 1 base and the J gene end by 0 bases; junction bases not matched to a gene: 6. The germline CDR1 and CDR2 sequences are SGHNT and YENEEA. The CDR3 is CASSLGRQGSSGANVLTF. CDR3 nucleotide sequence: TGTGCCAGCAGCTTAGGACGACAGGGCTCCTCTGGGGCCAACGTCCTGACTTTC.

This clone has a handful of counts. DNA of the CDR3: TGTGCCAGCAGCTTAGCGCGCGGGAGGGGAACTGAAGCTTTCTTT. Amino acid sequence: CASSLARGRGTEAFF. The chain uses TRBV7-2 and TRBJ1-1; tentative D call: TRBD1 (5 bases). The V and J ends lost 0 bases and 5 bases respectively, with 13 bases between them. The CDR3 runs 15 residues. In germline, CDR1 is SGHTA, CDR2 FQGNSA.

The rearrangement joins TRBV28 to TRBJ2-3; D possibly corresponds to TRBD2 (7 bases). CDR1 is MDHEN, CDR2 SYDVKM, per germline. The CDR3 contains 14 residues. The V end lost 6 bases, the J end lost 2 bases, and 12 bases lay between the germline ends. This CDR3 reads CASSRGGPTDTQYF. CDR3 nucleotide sequence: TGTGCCAGCAGCCGCGGGGGCCCCACAGATACGCAGTATTTT.

This clone was counted a single time. This rearrangement joins TRBV2 to TRBJ2-7, with D perhaps matching TRBD1 (5 bases). In germline, CDR1 is SNHLY, CDR2 FYNNEI. This CDR3 contains 14 residues. V gave up 7 bases and J gave up 3 bases, with 16 bases separating them. Written as DNA, the CDR3 is TGTGCCAGCACCCACCCGTGGGGCAACTACGAGCAGTACTTC. Amino acids: CASTHPWGNYEQYF.

The genes are TRBV7-2 and TRBJ2-1; 13 nucleotides align to TRBD2. The trim removed 2 bases at V and 10 bases at J, leaving 2 bases unmatched. The germline V gene has CDR1 SGHTA and CDR2 FQGNSA. This CDR3 is 14 amino acids long. The CDR3 DNA follows: TGTGCCAGCAGCTTACTACTAGCGGGGGGGGAGCAGTTCTTC. Translation gives CASSLLLAGGEQFF.

This clone was recorded only once. This chain links TRBV13 with TRBJ1-1, with 10 bases identical to TRBD1. V was clipped by 5 bases and J by 4 bases; unmatched bases: 13. Germline V lookup: CDR1 PRHDT, CDR2 FYEKMQ (reference sequence). CDR3 length: 17 amino acids. The CDR3 sequence is CASSDTGTGVFGTEAFF. The CDR3 nucleotides are TGTGCCAGCAGCGATACCGGGACAGGGGTCTTTGGCACTGAAGCTTTCTTT. Together with reference TRBV13 and TRBJ1-1, the CDR3 gives the full variable domain: AAGVIQSPRHLIKEKRETATLKCYPIPRHDTVYWYQQGPGQDPQFLISFYEKMQSDKGSIPDRFSAQQFSDYHSELNMSSLELGDSALYFCASSDTGTGVFGTEAFFGQGTRLTVV.

V usage is TRBV10-3 and J usage is TRBJ2-1; a weak D match, TRBD2 (6 bases). V was trimmed by 2 bases and J by 0 bases, leaving 8 bases between them. CDR1 and CDR2 (germline): ENHRY, SYGVKD. The CDR3 runs to 15 residues. The CDR3 protein is CAISEGEASYNEQFF. In DNA, the CDR3 is TGTGCCATCAGTGAGGGGGAGGCCTCCTACAATGAGCAGTTCTTC.

This clone has at least ten counts. This chain connects TRBV30 to TRBJ2-7; D remains unclear. The V gene lost 0 bases and the J gene lost 3 bases, with 3 bases spanning the gap. This CDR3 comprises 11 residues. CDR1 is GTSNPN, CDR2 SVGIG, per germline (reference sequence). The chain's CDR3 is CAWSVLYEQYF. The CDR3 DNA follows: TGTGCCTGGAGTGTTCTCTACGAGCAGTACTTC.

The chain employs TRBV9 and TRBJ1-2; no definite D call. Trimming shortened V by 4 bases and J by 2 bases, and 9 bases separated the two germline ends. This CDR3 is built from 13 residues. CDR1 and CDR2 from the germline V gene are SGDLS and YYNGEE. The CDR3 reads CASSPGGNYGYTF. In DNA, the CDR3 is TGTGCCAGCAGCCCCGGAGGAAACTATGGCTACACCTTC.

This clone appeared a few times. This rearrangement joins TRBV2 to TRBJ2-7, with D hard to call. The V gene's germline CDR1 is SNHLY and CDR2 FYNNEI. This CDR3 has 14 residues. Deletions cut 1 base from V and 0 bases from J, with 7 bases between. The chain's CDR3 is CASSEERSSYEQYF. The CDR3 DNA reads TGTGCCAGCAGTGAAGAGAGGAGCTCCTACGAGCAGTACTTC.

The rearrangement uses TRBV28 and TRBJ2-1; 7 bases map to TRBD2. The CDR3 is made up of 15 amino acids. Germline loops: CDR1 MDHEN, CDR2 SYDVKM. Trimming took 8 bases from V and 6 from J; bases not matched to a gene: 13. CDR3 protein: CASREVWGRVNEQFF. The DNA for the CDR3 is TGTGCCAGCCGCGAGGTTTGGGGGAGGGTCAATGAGCAGTTCTTC.

This chain uses TRBV7-8 with TRBJ2-3; D might be TRBD2 (5 bases). Trimming removed 2 bases from V and 0 bases from J, with 12 bases in between. The V gene's germline CDR1 is SGHVS and CDR2 FQNEAQ. The length of the CDR3 is 16 residues. The CDR3 spells CASSLQRGSSTDTQYF. CDR3 nucleotides: TGTGCCAGCAGCTTACAACGGGGTTCAAGCACAGATACGCAGTATTTT.

The rearrangement links TRBV9 to TRBJ2-5; TRBD2 agrees at 11 bases. The CDR3 is 15 amino acids. J was trimmed by 5 bases and V by 0 bases; bases with no gene match: 3. CDR1 is SGDLS, CDR2 YYNGEE, per germline. This CDR3 reads CASSVAPSGGETQYF. In DNA, the CDR3 is TGTGCCAGCAGCGTAGCCCCTAGCGGGGGGGAGACCCAGTACTTC.

This chain joins TRBV28 and TRBJ2-5; 9 nucleotides agree with TRBD2. The CDR3 loop spans 15 amino acids. V lost 6 bases and J lost 2; bases outside the gene matches: 7. Germline lookup yields CDR1 MDHEN and CDR2 SYDVKM. CDR3 sequence: CASRLAGLPQETQYF. DNA for the CDR3: TGTGCCAGCAGACTAGCGGGCCTTCCTCAAGAGACCCAGTACTTC. Full variable domain (missing parts from reference TRBV28 and TRBJ2-5): DVKVTQSSRYLVKRTGEKVFLECVQDMDHENMFWYRQDPGLGLRLIYFSYDVKMKEKGDIPEGYSVSREKKERFSLILESASTNQTSMYLCASRLAGLPQETQYFGPGTRLLVL.

This clone was observed at least ten times. This chain links TRBV4-3 with TRBJ2-5; possible D gene TRBD2, 5 bases. Per the germline V gene, CDR1 is LGHNA and CDR2 is YSLEER. This CDR3 is built from 15 residues. V lost 0 bases and J 5 bases, leaving 13 bases between the germline ends. DNA for the CDR3: TGCGCCAGCAGCCAAGATCGAGGGCAGGCGGAGACCCAGTACTTC. This encodes CASSQDRGQAETQYF.

This chain connects TRBV18 to TRBJ2-3; 9 bases match TRBD1. V trimming: 4 bases; J trimming: 3 bases; junction bases outside the gene matches: 5. Germline-derived CDR1 and CDR2 are KGHSH and LQKENI. CDR3 size: 15 residues. The CDR3 sequence: CASSLDRGATDTQYF. In nucleotides, the CDR3 is TGTGCCAGCTCACTGGACAGGGGCGCAACAGATACGCAGTATTTT.

This clone was observed a few times. V is TRBV5-6 and J is TRBJ2-5; 11 nucleotides match TRBD2. Germline V gives CDR1 SGHDT, CDR2 YYEEEE. This CDR3 has 17 residues. V was pared by 2 bases and J by 0 bases, with 6 bases of the junction left unmatched. The CDR3 is CASSFPTSGINQETQYF. The CDR3 coding sequence is TGTGCCAGCAGCTTCCCGACTAGCGGGATCAACCAAGAGACCCAGTACTTC.

V usage is TRBV30 and J usage is TRBJ2-7; 9 positions agree with TRBD1. The length of the CDR3 is 15 residues. The junction had 6 bases not matched to a gene; V was cut back by 2 bases and J by 1 base. The V gene's germline CDR1 is GTSNPN and CDR2 SVGIG (reference sequence). The CDR3 DNA follows: TGTGCCTGGAGTCGCGACAGGGGGTCTTCCTACGAGCAGTACTTC. Translated, it gives CAWSRDRGSSYEQYF.

This chain links TRBV4-2 with TRBJ2-3; 7 bases match TRBD2. After removal of 4 bases from V and 7 bases from J, the junction contained 17 bases not matched to a gene. Germline lookup yields CDR1 LGHNA and CDR2 YNFKEQ. The CDR3 totals 17 residues. This CDR3 reads CASSPKTTGLLRHTQYF. Here the CDR3 DNA reads TGTGCCAGCAGCCCAAAAACGACGGGACTACTGAGACATACGCAGTATTTT.

This chain joins TRBV10-3 and TRBJ1-5; D may be TRBD1 (5 bases). From germline, CDR1 is ENHRY and CDR2 SYGVKD. The CDR3 sequence is 15 residues long. Trimming shortened V by 3 bases and J by 4 bases, and 13 bases separated the two germline ends. The CDR3 DNA follows: TGTGCCATCAGTGAAGGGCAGGGTGGTAATCAGCCCCAGCATTTT. Its translation is CAISEGQGGNQPQHF.

This clone was seen a few times. The chain recombines TRBV28 with TRBJ1-5; unclear D gene. Trimming cost V 4 bases and J 4 bases, with 14 bases left between them. The CDR3 loop spans 15 amino acids. CDR1 and CDR2 from the germline V gene are MDHEN and SYDVKM. This chain's CDR3 is CASSSPLGGNQPQHF. The CDR3 region has the DNA TGTGCCAGCAGTTCCCCGCTGGGAGGAAATCAGCCCCAGCATTTT.

The chain links TRBV7-9 to TRBJ2-7; maybe TRBD1 (7 bases). Trimming removed 7 bases from V and 0 bases from J, with 22 bases in between. The germline CDR1 and CDR2 sequences are SEHNR and FQNEAQ (reference sequence). The CDR3 is made up of 17 amino acids. The CDR3 DNA reads as TGTGCCAGCACCCCCGGGAGACCCGGGACAGACTCCTACGAGCAGTACTTC. It yields the protein CASTPGRPGTDSYEQYF.

This chain uses TRBV5-1 with TRBJ2-2; 9 positions agree with TRBD2. With 4 bases clipped from V and 4 bases from J, the junction kept 5 bases outside the gene matches. Germline V gene data show CDR1 as SGHRS and CDR2 as YFSETQ. The CDR3 extends over 15 amino acids. DNA for the CDR3: TGCGCCAGCAGCCTGACTAGCGGACTCACCGGGGAGCTGTTTTTT. Its protein is CASSLTSGLTGELFF.

This sequence joins TRBV28 and TRBJ2-4; 7 nucleotides agree with TRBD1. CDR3 length equals 17 residues. Germline CDR1 is MDHEN and CDR2 is SYDVKM. Germline trimming cut 4 bases from V and 0 bases from J; bases unmatched to any gene: 9. CDR3 amino acids: CASSSNRGTLAKNIQYF. In DNA form, the CDR3 reads TGTGCCAGCAGTTCAAACAGGGGAACCCTAGCCAAAAACATTCAGTACTTC.

This clone occurred many times. Since the CDR3 does not end with the conserved phenylalanine or tryptophan, this likely comes from a read error. The DNA is omitted, as the CDR3 cannot be located on it reliably, and the CDR3 follows TCRdb's listing. V usage is TRBV6-6 and J usage is TRBJ1-2. Counting both end residues, the CDR3 totals 8 amino acids. Per the germline V gene, CDR1 is MNHNY and CDR2 is SVGAGI (reference sequence). CDR3 sequence reads: CATDYEVE.

This clone was seen a few times. The rearrangement links TRBV7-9 to TRBJ2-2, with 7 bases aligning to TRBD1. V was clipped by 3 bases and J by 7 bases; unmatched bases: 5. Germline V gene sequence: CDR1 SEHNR, CDR2 FQNEAQ (reference sequence). The CDR3 sequence is 14 residues long. For the CDR3, the DNA is TGTGCCAGCAGCTTTCTACAGGGGATCGGGGAGCTGTTTTTT. As protein: CASSFLQGIGELFF.

The V and J genes are TRBV6-5 and TRBJ2-7; D uncertain. V lost 5 bases, J lost 2 bases, and 16 bases lay in between. The CDR3 spans 15 residues. Germline lookup yields CDR1 MNHEY and CDR2 SVGAGI. The CDR3 sequence is CASSADHRLAYEQYF. The CDR3 nucleotides are TGTGCCAGCAGTGCGGATCATCGTCTGGCCTACGAGCAGTACTTC.

CDR3: CASSPPGGQGAPYGYTF. CDR3 coding DNA: TGTGCCAGCTCACCTCCCGGGGGACAGGGAGCTCCCTATGGCTACACCTTC. This chain uses TRBV18 with TRBJ1-2; 9 nucleotides match TRBD1. Trimming cost V 3 bases and J 4 bases; bases outside gene matches: 12. Germline V gene data show CDR1 as KGHSH and CDR2 as LQKENI. The CDR3 consists of 17 residues.